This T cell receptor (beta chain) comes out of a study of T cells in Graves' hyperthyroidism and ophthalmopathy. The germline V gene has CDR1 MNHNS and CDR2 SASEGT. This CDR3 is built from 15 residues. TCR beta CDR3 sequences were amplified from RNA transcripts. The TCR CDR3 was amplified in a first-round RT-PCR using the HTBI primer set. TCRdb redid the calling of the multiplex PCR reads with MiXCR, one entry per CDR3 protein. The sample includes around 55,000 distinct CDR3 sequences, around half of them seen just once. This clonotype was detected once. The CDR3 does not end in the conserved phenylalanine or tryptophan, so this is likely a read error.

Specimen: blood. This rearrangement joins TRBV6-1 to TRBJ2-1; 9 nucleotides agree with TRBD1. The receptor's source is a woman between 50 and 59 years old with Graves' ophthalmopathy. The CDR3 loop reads CASSSDRGTYNEQFL. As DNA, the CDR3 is TGCGCCAGCAGTTCCGACAGGGGGACCTACAATGAGCAGTTCCTC.